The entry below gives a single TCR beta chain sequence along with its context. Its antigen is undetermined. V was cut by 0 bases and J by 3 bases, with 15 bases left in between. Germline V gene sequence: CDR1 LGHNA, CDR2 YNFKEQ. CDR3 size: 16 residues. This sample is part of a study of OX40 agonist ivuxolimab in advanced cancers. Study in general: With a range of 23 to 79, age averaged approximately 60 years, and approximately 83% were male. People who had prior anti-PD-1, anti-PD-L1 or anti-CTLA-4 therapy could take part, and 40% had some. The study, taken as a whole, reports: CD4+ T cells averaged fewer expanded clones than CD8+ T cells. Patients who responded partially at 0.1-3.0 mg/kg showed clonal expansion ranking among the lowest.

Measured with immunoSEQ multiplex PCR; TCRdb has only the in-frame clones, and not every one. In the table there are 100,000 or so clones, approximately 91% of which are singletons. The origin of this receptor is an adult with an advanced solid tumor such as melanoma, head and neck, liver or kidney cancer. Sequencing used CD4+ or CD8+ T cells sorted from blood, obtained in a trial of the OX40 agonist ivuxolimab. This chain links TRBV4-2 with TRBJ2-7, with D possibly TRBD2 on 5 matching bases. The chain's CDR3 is CASSQEWSGGGYEQYF. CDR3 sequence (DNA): TGTGCCAGCAGCCAAGAATGGAGCGGTGGAGGCTACGAGCAGTACTTC.